The source of this T cell receptor (beta chain) is a study of blood T cell repertoires in COVID-19. Study at large: Sites across the United States, Italy and Spain contributed samples from acute and convalescent COVID-19. From T cells, B-cell-depleted T cells, or PBMCs came the material, which was cDNA or gDNA.

In the original processing: Amplification with reference gene primers provided the estimates of nucleated cell counts. The table came from immunoSEQ multiplex PCR; TCRdb's copy has only in-frame clones and leaves some out. V and J calls and clone size follow that table, whereas D and trimming were derived from the DNA. The sample shows a few hundred thousand clones, about 90% of them seen only once. Germline V lookup: CDR1 MNHEY, CDR2 SMNVEV (reference sequence). The CDR3 totals 15 residues. Trimming removed 3 bases from V and 2 bases from J, with 8 bases in between. The chain carries TRBV27 and TRBJ2-6; no reliable D call. The TCR originated in a man aged 40-55 years with acute or convalescent COVID-19. What was sequenced was peripheral blood. CDR3 sequence reads: CASSFLLAGANVLTF. In DNA, the CDR3 is TGTGCCAGCAGTTTTCTCCTCGCTGGGGCCAACGTCCTGACTTTC.